Sequencing of this T cell receptor (beta chain) was carried out in a study of human T cells and chemical hapten exposure (dated by TCRdb to the early 2020s). With regard to the full study: For sensitization, 2% DPC in acetone was applied to a roughly 2 cm by roughly 2 cm area of upper inner arm skin. This study followed changes in the peripheral blood TCR repertoire in vivo during primary and secondary sensitization of alopecia patients to the hapten diphenylcyclopropenone (DPC). Most of the patients in the cohort were female, and the cohort covered alopecia areata with under or over 50% scalp involvement, alopecia totalis and alopecia universalis. Approximately 28 alopecia patients gave blood for TCR sequencing at one to four time points (pre-sensitization, 2, 6 and 24 weeks). The libraries were sequenced as a pool, and the TCR yield per sample differed mostly because of small variations in library volumes within the pool. Patch tests used Finn chambers with 0.01% DPC on the upper back, scored after 6 days by International Contact Dermatitis Research Group standards. Blood samples were taken from patients before sensitization (week 0) and at 2, 6 and about 24 weeks after DPC sensitization. Throughout the roughly 23-week study period, patients were also given weekly therapeutic DPC doses on the scalp.

Results the study describes overall, beyond this receptor: Alopecia, a presumed autoimmune disease, was present in all patients, so the immune response of the patients might differ from that of healthy individuals. After repeated subsampling, changes were observed in the strength of the expansion versus patch-test correlation and in the threshold at which the correlation became significant. Compared with pre-sensitization or healthy control sets, expanded TCRs formed significantly more large CDR3 similarity clusters, which is consistent with antigen-driven responses. DPC sensitization did not change how many TCRs were above 1 in 1000 frequency, and no evidence was found of alterations in global repertoire structure. Patch test score was positively correlated with the number of PT1 expanded TCRs, with significance at thresholds 8, 16 and 32 but not at 4.

This clonotype has ten or more counts. Which antigen it targets is not known. Per-base qualities were not stored, and no clone one base away is much larger. Libraries were built with RACE. Sequencing used a NextSeq 500. During library preparation, unique molecular identifiers were attached to individual cDNA molecules so that TCRs could be counted quantitatively and reproducibly. For every blood RNA sample, sequencing covered both the TCR alpha and TCR beta chains. Turning to the authors' computational methods: The median number of TCRs per sample was around 100,000, ranging from 23,224 to 690,600. The Decombinator software suite was used to annotate V, J and CDR3 in the TCR reads. For PS versus PT1 abundance plots, all samples were subsampled to the same number of TCRs (28,000). TCRs were defined as expanded if absent before sensitization and observed at least eight times at the 2-week time point. TCRdb trimmed the raw reads at Q25, called clones with MiXCR and kept productive beta chains. Each entry merges the rows of one CDR3 protein and shows their most common DNA and genes. Clone size and V and J calls follow TCRdb, not the original study. Recorded for this sample are more than 95,000 distinct CDR3 sequences; 12% of them occurred a single time. The ten largest clones add up to just over 1.4% of the sample.

The time point label here, explained by the study, means: patch test 1, 2 weeks after DPC sensitization. This sample's treatment or condition label indicates: therapeutic diphenylcyclopropenone sensitization with weekly scalp DPC. At each patch-test visit, blood was drawn before the patch test was applied. Eligible patients were aged 18 to 70, diagnosed with alopecia, deemed suitable for DPC therapy, and excluded if pregnant. Total RNA was extracted from unfractionated whole blood collected in Tempus Blood RNA tubes. The receptor comes from a woman aged 45-65 years with alopecia areata. Some clones in this sample may be carry-over from other donors' samples. The input for sequencing was whole blood, taken in connection with sensitization to the hapten diphenylcyclopropenone (DPC).

In nucleotide form, the sequence is TGTGCCAGCAGTTTCCGGCTAGCGGGGGCCGATACGCAGTATTTT. Translation gives CASSFRLAGADTQYF. This chain is built from TRBV6-2 or TRBV6-3 and TRBJ2-3, with 10 junctional bases fitting TRBD2. CDR1 and CDR2 (MNHEY, SVGEGT) derive from the germline V gene. Trimming leaves V shorter by 4 bases and J shorter by 6 bases, with the junction holding 7 bases beyond the gene matches. Spanning cysteine to phenylalanine, the CDR3 consists of 15 amino acids. Just the 45-base CDR3 DNA is kept, in frame starting at base 1.